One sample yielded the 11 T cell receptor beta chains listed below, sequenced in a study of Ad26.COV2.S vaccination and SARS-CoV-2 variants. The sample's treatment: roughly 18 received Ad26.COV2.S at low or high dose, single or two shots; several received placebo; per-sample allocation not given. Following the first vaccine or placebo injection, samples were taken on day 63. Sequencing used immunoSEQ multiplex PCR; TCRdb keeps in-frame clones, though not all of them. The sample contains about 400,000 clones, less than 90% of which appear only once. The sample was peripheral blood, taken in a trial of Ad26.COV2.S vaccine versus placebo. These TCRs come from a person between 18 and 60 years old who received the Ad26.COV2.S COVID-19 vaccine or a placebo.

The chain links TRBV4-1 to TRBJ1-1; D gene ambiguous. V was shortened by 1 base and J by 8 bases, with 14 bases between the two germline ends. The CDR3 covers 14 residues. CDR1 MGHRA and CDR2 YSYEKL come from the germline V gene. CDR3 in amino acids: CASSQVEGRAEAFF. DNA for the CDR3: TGCGCCAGCAGCCAAGTTGAGGGTAGGGCCGAAGCTTTCTTT.

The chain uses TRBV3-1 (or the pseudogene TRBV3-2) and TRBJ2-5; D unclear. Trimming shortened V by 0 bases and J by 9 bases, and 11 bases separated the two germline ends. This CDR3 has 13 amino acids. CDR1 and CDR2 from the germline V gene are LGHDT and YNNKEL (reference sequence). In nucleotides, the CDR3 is TGTGCCAGCAGCCAAGACTGGAGTATTCCCCAGTACTTC. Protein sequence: CASSQDWSIPQYF.

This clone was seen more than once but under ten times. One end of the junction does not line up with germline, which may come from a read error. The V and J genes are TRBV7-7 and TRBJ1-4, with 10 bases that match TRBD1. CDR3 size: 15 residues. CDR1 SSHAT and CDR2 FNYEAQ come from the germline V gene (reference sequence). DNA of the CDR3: TGTGCTAGCAGCGTCGGGACAGGGGATAGTGAAAAACTGTTTTTT. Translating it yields CASSVGTGDSEKLFF.

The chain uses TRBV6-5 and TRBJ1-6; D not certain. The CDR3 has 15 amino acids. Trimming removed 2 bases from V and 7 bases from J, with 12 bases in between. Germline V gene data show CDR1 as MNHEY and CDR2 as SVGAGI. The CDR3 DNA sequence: TGTGCCAGCAGTTACGGGAGACTTTGGAATTCACCCCTCCACTTT. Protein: CASSYGRLWNSPLHF.

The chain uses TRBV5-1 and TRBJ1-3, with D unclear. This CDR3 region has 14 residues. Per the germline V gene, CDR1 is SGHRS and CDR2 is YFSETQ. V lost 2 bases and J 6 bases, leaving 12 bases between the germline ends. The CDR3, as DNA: TGCGCCAGCAGCTTTAGCGGCGGAGAAAACACCATATATTTT. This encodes CASSFSGGENTIYF.

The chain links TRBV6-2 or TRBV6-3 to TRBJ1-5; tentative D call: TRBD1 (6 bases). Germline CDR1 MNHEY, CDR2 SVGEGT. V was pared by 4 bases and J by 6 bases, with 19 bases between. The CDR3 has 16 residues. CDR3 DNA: TGTGCCAGCAGTTCCCGGCTGGGGGGGGGCGGTCAGCCCCAGCATTTT. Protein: CASSSRLGGGGQPQHF.

For the CDR3, the DNA is TGTGCCAGCAGTTACCGACACAGGGGGGCTAATGAAAAACTGTTTTTT. This sequence encodes CASSYRHRGANEKLFF. The gene calls are TRBV6-5 and TRBJ1-4; TRBD1 aligns across 8 bases. CDR3 length: 16 amino acids. In germline, CDR1 is MNHEY, CDR2 SVGAGI. With 2 bases clipped from V and 3 bases from J, the junction kept 5 bases outside the gene matches.

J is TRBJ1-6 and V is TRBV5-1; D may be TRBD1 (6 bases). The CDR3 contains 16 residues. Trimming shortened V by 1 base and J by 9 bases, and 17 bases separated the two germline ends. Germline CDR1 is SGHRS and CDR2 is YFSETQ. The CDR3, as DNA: TGCGCCAGCAGCTTGAGCCCCGACAGGATAGGTTCACCCCTCCACTTT. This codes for CASSLSPDRIGSPLHF.

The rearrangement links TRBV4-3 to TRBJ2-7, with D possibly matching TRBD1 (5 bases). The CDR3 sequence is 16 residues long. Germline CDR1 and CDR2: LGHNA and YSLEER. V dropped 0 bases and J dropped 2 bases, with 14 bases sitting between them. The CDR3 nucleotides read TGCGCCAGCAGCCAAGATCGCCGGCAGGGAACCTACGAGCAGTACTTC. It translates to CASSQDRRQGTYEQYF.

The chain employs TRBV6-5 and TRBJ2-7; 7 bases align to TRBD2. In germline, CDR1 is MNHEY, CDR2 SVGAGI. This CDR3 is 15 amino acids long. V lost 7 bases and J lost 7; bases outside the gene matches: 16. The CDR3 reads CASKRDYTTFMEQYF. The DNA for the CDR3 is TGTGCCAGCAAACGGGACTACACTACCTTTATGGAGCAGTACTTC.

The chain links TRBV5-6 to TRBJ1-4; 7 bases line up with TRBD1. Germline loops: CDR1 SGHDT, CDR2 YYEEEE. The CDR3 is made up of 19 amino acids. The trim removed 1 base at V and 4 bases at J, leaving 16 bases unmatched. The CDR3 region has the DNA TGTGCCAGCAGCTTGTTCAGGACAGGATGGGGGGCTAATAATGAAAAACTGTTTTTT. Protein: CASSLFRTGWGANNEKLFF.